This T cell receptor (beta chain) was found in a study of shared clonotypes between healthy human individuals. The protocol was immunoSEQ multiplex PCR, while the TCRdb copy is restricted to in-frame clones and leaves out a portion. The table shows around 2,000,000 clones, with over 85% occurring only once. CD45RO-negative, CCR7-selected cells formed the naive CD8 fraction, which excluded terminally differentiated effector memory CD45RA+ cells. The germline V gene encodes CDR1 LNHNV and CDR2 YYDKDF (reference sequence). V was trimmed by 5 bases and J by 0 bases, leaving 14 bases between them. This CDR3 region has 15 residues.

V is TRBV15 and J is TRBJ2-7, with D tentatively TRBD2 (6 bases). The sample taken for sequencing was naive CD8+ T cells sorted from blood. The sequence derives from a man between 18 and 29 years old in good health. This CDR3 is CATSSGTLSSYEQYF. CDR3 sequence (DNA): TGTGCCACCAGCTCCGGGACTTTGAGCTCCTACGAGCAGTACTTC.